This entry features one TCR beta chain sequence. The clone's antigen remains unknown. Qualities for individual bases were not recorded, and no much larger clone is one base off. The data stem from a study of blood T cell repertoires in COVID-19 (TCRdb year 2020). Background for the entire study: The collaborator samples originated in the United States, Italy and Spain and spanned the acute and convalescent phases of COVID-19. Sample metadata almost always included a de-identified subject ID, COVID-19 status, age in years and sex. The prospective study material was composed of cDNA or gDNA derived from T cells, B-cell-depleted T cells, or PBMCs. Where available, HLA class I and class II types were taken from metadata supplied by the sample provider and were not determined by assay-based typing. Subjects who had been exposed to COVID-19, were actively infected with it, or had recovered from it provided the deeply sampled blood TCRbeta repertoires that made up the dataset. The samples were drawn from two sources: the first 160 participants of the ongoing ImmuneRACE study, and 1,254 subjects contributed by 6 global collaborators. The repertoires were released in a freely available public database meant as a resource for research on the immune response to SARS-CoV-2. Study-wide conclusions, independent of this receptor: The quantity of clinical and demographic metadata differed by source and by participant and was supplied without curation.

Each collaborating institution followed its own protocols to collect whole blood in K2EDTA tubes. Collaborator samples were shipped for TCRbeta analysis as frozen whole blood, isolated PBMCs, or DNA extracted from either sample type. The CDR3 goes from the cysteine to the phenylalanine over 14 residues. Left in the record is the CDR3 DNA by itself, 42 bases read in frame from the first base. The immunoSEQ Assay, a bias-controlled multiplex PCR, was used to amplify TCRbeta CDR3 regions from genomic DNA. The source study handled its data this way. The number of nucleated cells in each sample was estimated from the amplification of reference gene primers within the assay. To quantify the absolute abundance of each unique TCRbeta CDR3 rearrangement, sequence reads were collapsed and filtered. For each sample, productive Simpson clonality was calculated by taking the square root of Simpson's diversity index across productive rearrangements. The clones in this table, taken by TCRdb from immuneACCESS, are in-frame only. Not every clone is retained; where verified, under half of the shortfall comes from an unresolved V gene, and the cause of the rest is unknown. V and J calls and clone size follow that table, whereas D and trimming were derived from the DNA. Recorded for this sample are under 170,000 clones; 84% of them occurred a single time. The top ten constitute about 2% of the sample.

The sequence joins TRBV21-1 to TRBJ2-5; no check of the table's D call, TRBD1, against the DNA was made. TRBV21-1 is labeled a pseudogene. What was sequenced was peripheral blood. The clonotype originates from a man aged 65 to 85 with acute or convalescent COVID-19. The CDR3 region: CASSDRDTTEAQYF. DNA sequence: TGTGCCAGCAGCGACCGGGACACCACTGAGGCCCAGTACTTC.